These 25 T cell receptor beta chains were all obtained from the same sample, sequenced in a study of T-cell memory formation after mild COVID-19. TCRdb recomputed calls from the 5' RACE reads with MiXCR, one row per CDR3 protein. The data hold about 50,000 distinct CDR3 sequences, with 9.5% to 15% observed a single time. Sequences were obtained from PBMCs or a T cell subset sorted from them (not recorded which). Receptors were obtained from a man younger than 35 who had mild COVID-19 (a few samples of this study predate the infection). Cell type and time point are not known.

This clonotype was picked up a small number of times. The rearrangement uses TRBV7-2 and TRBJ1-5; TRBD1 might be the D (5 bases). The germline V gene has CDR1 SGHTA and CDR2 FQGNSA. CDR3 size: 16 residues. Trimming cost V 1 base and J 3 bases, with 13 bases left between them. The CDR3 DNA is TGTGCCAGCAGCTTAGGACAGCTTTCGTACAATCAGCCCCAGCATTTT. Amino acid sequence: CASSLGQLSYNQPQHF.

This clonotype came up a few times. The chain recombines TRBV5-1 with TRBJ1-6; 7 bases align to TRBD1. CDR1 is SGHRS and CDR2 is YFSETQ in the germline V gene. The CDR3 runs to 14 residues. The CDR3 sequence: CASATGTENSPLHF. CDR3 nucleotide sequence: TGCGCTTCTGCCACCGGGACAGAAAATTCACCCCTCCACTTT.

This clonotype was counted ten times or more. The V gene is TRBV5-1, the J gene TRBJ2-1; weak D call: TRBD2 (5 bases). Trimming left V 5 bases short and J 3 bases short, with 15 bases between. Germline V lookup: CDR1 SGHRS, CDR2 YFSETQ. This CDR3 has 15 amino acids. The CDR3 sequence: CASRARTLFYNEQFF. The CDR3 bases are TGCGCCAGCAGAGCCCGGACTCTCTTCTACAATGAGCAGTTCTTC.

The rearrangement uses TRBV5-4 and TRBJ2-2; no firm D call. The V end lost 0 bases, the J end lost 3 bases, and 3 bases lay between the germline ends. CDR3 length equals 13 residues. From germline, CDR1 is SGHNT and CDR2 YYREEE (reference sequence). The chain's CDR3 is CASSLGYTGELFF. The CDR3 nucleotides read TGTGCCAGCAGCTTGGGGTACACCGGGGAGCTGTTTTTT.

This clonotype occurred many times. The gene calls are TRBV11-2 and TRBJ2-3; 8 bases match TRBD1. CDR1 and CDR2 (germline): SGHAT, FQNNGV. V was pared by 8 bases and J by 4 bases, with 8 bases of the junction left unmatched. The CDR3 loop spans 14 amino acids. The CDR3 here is CASAWTGLADTQYF. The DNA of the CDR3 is TGTGCCAGCGCTTGGACAGGGCTTGCAGATACGCAGTATTTT.

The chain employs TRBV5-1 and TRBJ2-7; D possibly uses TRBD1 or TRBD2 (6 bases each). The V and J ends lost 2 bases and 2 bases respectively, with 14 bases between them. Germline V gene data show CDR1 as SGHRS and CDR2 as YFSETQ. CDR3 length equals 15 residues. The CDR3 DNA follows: TGCGCCAGCAGCTTCGGGGGCACGAATCCCTACGAGCAGTACTTC. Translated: CASSFGGTNPYEQYF.

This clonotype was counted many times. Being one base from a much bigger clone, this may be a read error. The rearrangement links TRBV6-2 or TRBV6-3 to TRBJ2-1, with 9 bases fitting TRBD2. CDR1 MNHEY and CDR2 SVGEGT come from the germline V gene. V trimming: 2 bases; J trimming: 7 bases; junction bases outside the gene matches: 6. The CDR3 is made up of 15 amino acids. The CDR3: CASSYGVAGANEQFF. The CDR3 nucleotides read TGTGCCAGCAGTTACGGGGTAGCGGGGGCAAATGAGCAGTTCTTC.

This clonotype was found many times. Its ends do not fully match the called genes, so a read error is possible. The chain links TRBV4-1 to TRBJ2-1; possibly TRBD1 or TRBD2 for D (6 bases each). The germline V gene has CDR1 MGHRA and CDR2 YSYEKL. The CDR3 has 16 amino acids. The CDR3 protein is CASTQGGTGRYNEQFF. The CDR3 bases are TGCGCCAGCACCCAAGGGGGGACGGGGCGGTACAATGAGCAGTTCTTC.

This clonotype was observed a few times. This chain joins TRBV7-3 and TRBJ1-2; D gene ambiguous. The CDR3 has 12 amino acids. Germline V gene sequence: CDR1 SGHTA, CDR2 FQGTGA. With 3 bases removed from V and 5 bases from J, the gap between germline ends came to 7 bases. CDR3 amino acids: CASSFNGYGYTF. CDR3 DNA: TGTGCCAGCAGCTTCAACGGTTATGGCTACACCTTC.

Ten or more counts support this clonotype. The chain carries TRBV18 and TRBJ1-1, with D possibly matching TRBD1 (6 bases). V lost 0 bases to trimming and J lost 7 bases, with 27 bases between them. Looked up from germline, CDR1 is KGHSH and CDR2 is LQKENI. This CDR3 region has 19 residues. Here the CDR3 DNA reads TGTGCCAGCTCACCACCGTTGGTTTACAGGGAGTGGGGGGATTATGAAGCTTTCTTT. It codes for CASSPPLVYREWGDYEAFF.

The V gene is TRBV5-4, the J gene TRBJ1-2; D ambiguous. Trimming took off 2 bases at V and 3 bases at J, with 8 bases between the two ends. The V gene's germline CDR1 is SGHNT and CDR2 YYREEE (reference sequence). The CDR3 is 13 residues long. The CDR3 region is CASSFERDYGYTF. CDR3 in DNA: TGTGCCAGCAGCTTCGAGAGGGACTATGGCTACACCTTC.

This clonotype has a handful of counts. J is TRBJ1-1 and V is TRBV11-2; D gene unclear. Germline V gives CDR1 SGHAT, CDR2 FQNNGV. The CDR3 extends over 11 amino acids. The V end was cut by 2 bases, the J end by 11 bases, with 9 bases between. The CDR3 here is CASSLLGGAFF. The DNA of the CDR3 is TGTGCCAGCAGCTTATTGGGAGGGGCTTTCTTT.

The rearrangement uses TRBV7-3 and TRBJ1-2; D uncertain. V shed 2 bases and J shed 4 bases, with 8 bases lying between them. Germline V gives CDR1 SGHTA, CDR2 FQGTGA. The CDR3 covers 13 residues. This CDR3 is CASSLSGSYGYTF. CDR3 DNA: TGTGCCAGCAGCTTATCCGGCAGCTATGGCTACACCTTC. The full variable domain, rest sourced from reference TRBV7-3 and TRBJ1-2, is GAGVSQTPSNKVTEKGKYVELRCDPISGHTALYWYRQSLGQGPEFLIYFQGTGAADDSGLPNDRFFAVRPEGSVSTLKIQRTERGDSAVYLCASSLSGSYGYTFGSGTRLTVV.

The CDR3 region is CASSGPEGTQYF. The CDR3 DNA follows: TGTGCCAGCAGCGGCCCGGAAGGGACCCAGTACTTC. The J gene is TRBJ2-5, the V gene TRBV7-2; D is undetermined. The CDR3 has 12 residues. Per the germline V gene, CDR1 is SGHTA and CDR2 is FQGNSA. Trimming shortened V by 5 bases and J by 7 bases, and 11 bases separated the two germline ends. The whole variable domain, remainder taken from reference TRBV7-2 and TRBJ2-5, is GAGVSQSPSNKVTEKGKDVELRCDPISGHTALYWYRQSLGQGLEFLIYFQGNSAPDKSGLPSDRFSAERTGGSVSTLTIQRTQQEDSAVYLCASSGPEGTQYFGPGTRLLVL.

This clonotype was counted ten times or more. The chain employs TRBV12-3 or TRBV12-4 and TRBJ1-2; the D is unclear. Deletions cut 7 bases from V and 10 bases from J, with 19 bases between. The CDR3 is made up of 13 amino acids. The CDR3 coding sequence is TGTGCCAGCACCTTTTTCGGGAGCTCACCCTACACCTTC. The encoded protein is CASTFFGSSPYTF.

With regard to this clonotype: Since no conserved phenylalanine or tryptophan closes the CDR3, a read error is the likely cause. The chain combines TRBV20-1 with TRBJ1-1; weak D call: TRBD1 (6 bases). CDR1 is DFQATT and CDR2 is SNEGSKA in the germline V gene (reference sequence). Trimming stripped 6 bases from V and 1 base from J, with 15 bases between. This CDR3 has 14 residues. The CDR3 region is CSAPPGHWNTEAFL. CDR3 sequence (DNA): TGCAGTGCCCCACCGGGACATTGGAACACTGAAGCTTTCTTG.

For the CDR3, the DNA is TGTGCCAGCTCCCCAGCGCGGAGCCCTGGCGGTGAGCAGTTCTTC. Translated: CASSPARSPGGEQFF. The chain couples TRBV18 to TRBJ2-1; no definite D call. The CDR3 has 15 residues. The ends were cut back, 6 bases at V and 9 bases at J, with 21 bases in the middle. Germline lookup yields CDR1 KGHSH and CDR2 LQKENI.

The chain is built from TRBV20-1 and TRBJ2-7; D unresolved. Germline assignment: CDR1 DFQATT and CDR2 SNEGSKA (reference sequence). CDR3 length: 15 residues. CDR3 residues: CRAFGRAHLQLEQYV. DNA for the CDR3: TGCAGGGCTTTTGGACGGGCACATCTCCAACTCGAGCAGTACGTC.

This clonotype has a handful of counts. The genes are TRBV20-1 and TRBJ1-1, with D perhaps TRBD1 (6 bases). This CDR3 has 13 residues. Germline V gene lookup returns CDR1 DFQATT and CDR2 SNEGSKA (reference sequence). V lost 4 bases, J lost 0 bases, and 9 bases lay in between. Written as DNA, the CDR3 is TGCAGTGCTACACAGGGCCTGAACACTGAAGCTTTCTTT. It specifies CSATQGLNTEAFF.

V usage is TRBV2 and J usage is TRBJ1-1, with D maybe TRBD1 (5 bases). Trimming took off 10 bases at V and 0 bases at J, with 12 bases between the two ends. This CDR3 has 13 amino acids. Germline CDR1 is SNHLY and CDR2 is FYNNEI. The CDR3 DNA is TGTGCCACTACCCGGGGCCTGAACACTGAAGCTTTCTTT. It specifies CATTRGLNTEAFF.

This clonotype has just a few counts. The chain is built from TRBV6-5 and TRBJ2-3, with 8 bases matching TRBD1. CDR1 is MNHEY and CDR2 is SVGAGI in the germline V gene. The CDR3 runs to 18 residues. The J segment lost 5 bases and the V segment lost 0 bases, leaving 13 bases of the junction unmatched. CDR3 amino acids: CASSYSTGGFGKVDTQYF. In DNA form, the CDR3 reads TGTGCCAGCAGTTACTCAACAGGGGGGTTCGGGAAGGTAGATACGCAGTATTTT.

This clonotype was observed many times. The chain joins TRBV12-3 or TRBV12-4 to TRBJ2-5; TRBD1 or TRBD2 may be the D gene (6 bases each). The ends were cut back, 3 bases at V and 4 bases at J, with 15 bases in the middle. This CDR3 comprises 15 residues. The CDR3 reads CASSFQGGRGETQYF. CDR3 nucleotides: TGTGCCAGCAGTTTCCAAGGGGGGCGAGGAGAGACCCAGTACTTC.

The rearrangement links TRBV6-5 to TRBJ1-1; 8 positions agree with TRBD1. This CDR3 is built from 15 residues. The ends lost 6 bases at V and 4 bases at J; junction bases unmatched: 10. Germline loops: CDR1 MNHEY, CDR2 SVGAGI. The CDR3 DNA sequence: TGTGCCAGCAGGACCCAGACAGGGGTCGGCACTGAAGCTTTCTTT. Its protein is CASRTQTGVGTEAFF.

The DNA of the CDR3 is TGTGCCAGCATCTATGGCACAGGGGATTCACCCCTCCACTTT. This codes for CASIYGTGDSPLHF. V usage is TRBV28 and J usage is TRBJ1-6; TRBD1 agrees at 7 bases. Unmatched junction bases numbered 8, after V lost 7 bases and J lost 8 bases. Germline values: CDR1 MDHEN, CDR2 SYDVKM. The CDR3 runs to 14 residues.

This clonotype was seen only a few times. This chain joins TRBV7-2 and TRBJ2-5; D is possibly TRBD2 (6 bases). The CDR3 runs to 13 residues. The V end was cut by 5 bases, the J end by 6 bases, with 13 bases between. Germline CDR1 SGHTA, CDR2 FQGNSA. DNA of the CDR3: TGTGCCAGCAGCGCGCGGGGCGCGCAGACCCAGTACTTC. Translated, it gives CASSARGAQTQYF. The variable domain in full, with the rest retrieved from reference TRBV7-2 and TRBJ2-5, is GAGVSQSPSNKVTEKGKDVELRCDPISGHTALYWYRQSLGQGLEFLIYFQGNSAPDKSGLPSDRFSAERTGGSVSTLTIQRTQQEDSAVYLCASSARGAQTQYFGPGTRLLVL.